This entry describes one T cell receptor (beta chain). Its matching antigen is unknown. Per the germline V gene, CDR1 is SGHTA and CDR2 is FQGNSA. Trimming cost V 2 bases and J 13 bases, with 12 bases left between them. CDR3 size: 13 residues. This sample was included in a study of cytomegalovirus exposure and HLA in healthy donors. A multiplex PCR was run with 60 Vbeta primers and 13 Jbeta primers. Only in-frame clones appear in the TCRdb table, and some are missing; sequencing was by immunoSEQ multiplex PCR. Here the sample spans 150,000 to 200,000 clones, approximately 81% being singletons. Study-wide points: Some V segments, TRBV6-2 and TRBV6-3 among them, were indistinguishable and were therefore excluded. Across all donors, roughly uniform sequencing depth was an assumption of the presence/absence analyses. Within an earlier analysis, most TCR beta V segments proved productive either about 90% or about 30% of the time. TCR beta sequences reportedly predicted most subjects' HLA-A and HLA-B alleles accurately.

The TCR sequence derives from a woman aged 18-30 years in good health and CMV-seropositive. The sample was PBMCs. The chain employs TRBV7-2 and TRBJ1-6, with a tentative D call TRBD1 (5 bases). CDR3 protein: CASSLIEGVPLHF. The CDR3, as DNA: TGTGCCAGCAGCTTAATCGAAGGGGTGCCCCTCCACTTT.